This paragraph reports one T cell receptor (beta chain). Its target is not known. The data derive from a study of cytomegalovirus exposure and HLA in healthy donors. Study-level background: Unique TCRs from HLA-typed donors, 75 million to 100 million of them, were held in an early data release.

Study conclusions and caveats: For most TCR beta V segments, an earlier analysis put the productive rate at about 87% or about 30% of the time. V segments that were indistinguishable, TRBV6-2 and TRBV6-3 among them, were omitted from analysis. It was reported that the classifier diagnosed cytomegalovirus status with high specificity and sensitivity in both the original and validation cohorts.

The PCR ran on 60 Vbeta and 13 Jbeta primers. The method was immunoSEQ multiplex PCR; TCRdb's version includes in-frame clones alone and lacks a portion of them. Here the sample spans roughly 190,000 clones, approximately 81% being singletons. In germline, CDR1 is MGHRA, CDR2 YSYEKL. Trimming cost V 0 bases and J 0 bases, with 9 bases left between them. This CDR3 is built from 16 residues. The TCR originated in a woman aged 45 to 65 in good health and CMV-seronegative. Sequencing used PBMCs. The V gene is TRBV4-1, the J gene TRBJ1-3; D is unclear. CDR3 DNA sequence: TGCGCCAGCAGCCAAGATCCGGGATTCTCTGGAAACACCATATATTTT. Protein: CASSQDPGFSGNTIYF.